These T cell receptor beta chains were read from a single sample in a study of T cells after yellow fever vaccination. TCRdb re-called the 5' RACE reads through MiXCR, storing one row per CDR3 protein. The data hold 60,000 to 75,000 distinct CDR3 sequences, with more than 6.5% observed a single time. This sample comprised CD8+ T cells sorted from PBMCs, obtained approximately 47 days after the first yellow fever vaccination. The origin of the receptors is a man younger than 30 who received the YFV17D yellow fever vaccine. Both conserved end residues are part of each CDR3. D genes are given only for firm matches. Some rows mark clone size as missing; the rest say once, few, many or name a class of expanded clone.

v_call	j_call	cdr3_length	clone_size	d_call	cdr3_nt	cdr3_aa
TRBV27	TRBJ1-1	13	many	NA	TGTGCCAGCAAGGCACAGCCGAACACTGAAGCTTTCTTT	CASKAQPNTEAFF
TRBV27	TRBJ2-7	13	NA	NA	TGTGCCAGCAGGCTGGTAAAGGGAGACGAGCAGTACTTC	CASRLVKGDEQYF
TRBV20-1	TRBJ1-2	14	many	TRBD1	TGCAGTGCTAGACCCCTGACAGGGTTGGATGGCTACACCTTC	CSARPLTGLDGYTF
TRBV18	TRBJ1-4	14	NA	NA	TGTGCCAGCTCGAAGGGCCCAACTAATGAAAAACTGTTTTTT	CASSKGPTNEKLFF
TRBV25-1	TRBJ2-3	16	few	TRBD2	TGTGCCAGCAGTGTGGTAGCGGGGGGCCACACAGATACGCAGTATTTT	CASSVVAGGHTDTQYF
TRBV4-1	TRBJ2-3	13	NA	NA	TGCGCCAGCAGCCAAGCTAGACCTGAGACGCAGTATTTT	CASSQARPETQYF
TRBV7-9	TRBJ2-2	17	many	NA	TGTGCCAGCAGCTCGCCTACAGAGGTCGCGAACACCGGGGAGCTGTTTTTT	CASSSPTEVANTGELFF
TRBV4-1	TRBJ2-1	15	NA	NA	TGCGCCAGCAGCCAGGAACAGGTCAACCTCAATGAGCAGTTCTTC	CASSQEQVNLNEQFF
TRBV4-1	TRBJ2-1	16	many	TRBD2	TGCGCCAGCAGCCAGAAAGGACTAGCGGGTTACAATGAGCAGTTCTTC	CASSQKGLAGYNEQFF
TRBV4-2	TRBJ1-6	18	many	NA	TGTGCCAGCAGCCATGGGACCGACGAGAGCTCCTATAATTCACCCCTCCACTTT	CASSHGTDESSYNSPLHF
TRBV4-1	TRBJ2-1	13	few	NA	TGCGCCAGCAGCCAAGACGCCTTTCGTGAGCAGTTCTTC	CASSQDAFREQFF
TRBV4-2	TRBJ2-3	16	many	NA	TGTGCCAGCAGCCAAGATGCCGGGGGCCGCACAGATACGCAGTATTTT	CASSQDAGGRTDTQYF
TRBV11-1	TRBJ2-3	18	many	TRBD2	TGTGCCAGCAGCCCTAGTTTAGCGGGGGACGGGATCACAGATACGCAGTATTTT	CASSPSLAGDGITDTQYF
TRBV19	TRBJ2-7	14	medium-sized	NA	TGTGCCAGTAGTATTGCCGGCGGTTCCTACGAGCAGTACTTC	CASSIAGGSYEQYF
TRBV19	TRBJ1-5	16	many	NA	TGTGCCAGTAGCTTATCCGGGGAGATAGCAATCAAGGGCCAGCATTTT	CASSLSGEIAIKGQHF
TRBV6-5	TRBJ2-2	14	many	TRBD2	TGTGCCAGCATTCCGGGACTAGAGGTCGGGGAGCTGTTTTTT	CASIPGLEVGELFF
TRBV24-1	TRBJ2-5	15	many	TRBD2	TGTGCCACCAGTGATTTCCGGGGGGTCCAAGAGACCCAGTACTTC	CATSDFRGVQETQYF
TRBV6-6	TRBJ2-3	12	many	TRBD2	TGTGCCAGCAGTTGGGAGGGGATTACGCAGTATTTT	CASSWEGITQYF
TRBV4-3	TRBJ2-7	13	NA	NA	TGCGCCAGCAGCCAAGATATGAGTTACGAGCAGTACTTC	CASSQDMSYEQYF
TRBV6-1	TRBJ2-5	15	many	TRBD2	TGTGCCAGCAGTGGGGGCGGGGGAGAGGGTGAGACCCAGTACTTC	CASSGGGGEGETQYF
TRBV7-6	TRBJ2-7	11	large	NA	TGTGCCAGCAGCCCCGGCTACGAGCAGTACTTC	CASSPGYEQYF
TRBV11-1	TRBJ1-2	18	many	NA	TGTGCCAGCAGCTCACTAAAGCCCAGTCGACGAACCGACTATGGCTACACCTTC	CASSSLKPSRRTDYGYTF
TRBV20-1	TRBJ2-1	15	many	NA	TGCAGTGCTAGAGACCCCTTCAGGAAGGTAGATGAGCAGTTCTTC	CSARDPFRKVDEQFF
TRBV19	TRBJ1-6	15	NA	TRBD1	TGTGCCAGTAGCCCGACAGGGGGCCGGAATTCACCCCTCCACTTT	CASSPTGGRNSPLHF
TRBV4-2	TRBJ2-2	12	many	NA	TGTGCCAGCCGGACGGGCACCGGGGAGCTGTTTTTT	CASRTGTGELFF
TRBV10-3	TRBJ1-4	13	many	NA	TGTGCCATCAGGCCGGGAACGGGGGAAAAACTGTTTTTT	CAIRPGTGEKLFF
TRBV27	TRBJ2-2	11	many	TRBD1	TGTGCCAGCAGCCAAGGGACAGCGCTGTTTTTT	CASSQGTALFF
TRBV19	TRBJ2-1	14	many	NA	TGTGCCAGTAGTCTCGGCTTCGGATCAAATGAGCAGTTCTTC	CASSLGFGSNEQFF
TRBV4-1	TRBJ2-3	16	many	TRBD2	TGCGCCAGCAGCCAAGATCGCGGGGGGGACACAGATACGCAGTATTTT	CASSQDRGGDTDTQYF
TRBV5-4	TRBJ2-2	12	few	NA	TGTGCCAGCAGCTTTCGCCCCGGGGAGCTGTTTTTT	CASSFRPGELFF
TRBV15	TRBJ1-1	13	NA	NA	TGTGCCACCAGCAGGGCGGGATCCGGTGAAGCTTTCTTT	CATSRAGSGEAFF
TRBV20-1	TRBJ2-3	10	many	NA	TGCAGTGCCATCACAGATACGCAGTATTTT	CSAITDTQYF
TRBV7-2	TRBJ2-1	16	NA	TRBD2	TGTGCCAGCAGCATATCACTAGCGGGGGGGCCCGGTGAGCAGTTCTTC	CASSISLAGGPGEQFF
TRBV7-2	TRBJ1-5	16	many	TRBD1	TGTGCCAGCAGCTTACAGGGGGGGGTCAGCAATCAGCCCCAGCATTTT	CASSLQGGVSNQPQHF
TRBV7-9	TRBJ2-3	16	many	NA	TGTGCCAGCAGCTTTATATCATCCCCTAACACAGATACGCAGTATTTT	CASSFISSPNTDTQYF
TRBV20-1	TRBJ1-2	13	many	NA	TGCAGTGCCCGAGTCGGGGGGTATGAAGGCTACACCTTC	CSARVGGYEGYTF
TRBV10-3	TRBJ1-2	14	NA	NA	TGTGCCATCAGTGAGTCGGCAGGGCGGACCTCCTACACCTTC	CAISESAGRTSYTF
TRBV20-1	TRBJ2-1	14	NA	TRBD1	TGCAGTGCTGACGGACAGGGTCAAGGCAATGAGCAGTTCTTC	CSADGQGQGNEQFF
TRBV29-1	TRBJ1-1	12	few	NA	TGCAGCGTTGGGAGGATGGGCACTGAAGCTTTCTTT	CSVGRMGTEAFF
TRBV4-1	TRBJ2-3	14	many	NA	TGCGCCAGCAGCCAAGATATCGGGGAAAATACGCAGTATTTT	CASSQDIGENTQYF
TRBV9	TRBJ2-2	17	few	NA	TGTGCCAGCAGGGCCCGGGGTGGGGATGAGAGCACCGGGGAGCTGTTTTTT	CASRARGGDESTGELFF
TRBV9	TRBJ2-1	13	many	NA	TGTGCCAGCAGCCCCGGGGTCGGCAATGAGCAGTTCTTC	CASSPGVGNEQFF
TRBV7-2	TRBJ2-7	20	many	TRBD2	TGTGCCAGCAGCTTAAAAGGCCGGAGACTAGCGGGCGAAAGCTCCTACGAGCAGTACTTC	CASSLKGRRLAGESSYEQYF
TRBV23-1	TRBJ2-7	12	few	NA	TGCGCCAGCAGTCGAGGCGCCTACGAGCAGTACTTC	CASSRGAYEQYF
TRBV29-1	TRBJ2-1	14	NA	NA	TGCAGCGTTGTTAGGCCAGGGGCTTACAATGAGCAGTTCTTC	CSVVRPGAYNEQFF
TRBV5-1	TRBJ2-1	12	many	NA	TGCGCCAGCGGAGAGACCTTTGTTGAGCAGTTCTTC	CASGETFVEQFF
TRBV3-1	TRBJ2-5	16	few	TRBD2	TGTGCCAGCAGCCAAGATCTAGCGGGGGTATACGAGACCCAGTACTTC	CASSQDLAGVYETQYF
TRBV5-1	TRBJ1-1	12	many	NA	TGCGCCAGCAGCCAACAAAACACTGAAGCTTTCTTT	CASSQQNTEAFF
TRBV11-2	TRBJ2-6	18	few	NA	TGTGCCAGCAGCTCCGGTAGGACGGGCCTCTCTGGGGCCAACGTCCTGACTTTC	CASSSGRTGLSGANVLTF
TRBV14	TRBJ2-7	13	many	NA	TGTGCCAGCAGCCACGAACTTAGCGGCGAGCAGTACTTC	CASSHELSGEQYF
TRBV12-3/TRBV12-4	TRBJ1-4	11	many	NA	TGTGCCAGCAGTGGGGATGAAAAACTGTTTTTT	CASSGDEKLFF
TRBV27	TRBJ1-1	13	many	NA	TGTGCCAGCAGTTGGCAGTGGGGCACTGAAGCTTTCTTT	CASSWQWGTEAFF
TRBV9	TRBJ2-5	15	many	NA	TGTGCCAGCAGGAGATCAGGGGGGGCGGGAGAGACCCAGTACTTC	CASRRSGGAGETQYF
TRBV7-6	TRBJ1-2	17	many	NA	TGTGCCAGCAGCTTAGCGCTCGTGACACACTACTTCTATGGCTACACCTTC	CASSLALVTHYFYGYTF
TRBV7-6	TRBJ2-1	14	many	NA	TGTGCCAGCAGCTTCCGCCCCGGGAACAATGAGCAGTTCTTC	CASSFRPGNNEQFF
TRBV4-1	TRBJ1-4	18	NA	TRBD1	TGCGCCAGCAGCGCCGGGACAGGGGGCTGGAAGACTAATGAAAAACTGTTTTTT	CASSAGTGGWKTNEKLFF
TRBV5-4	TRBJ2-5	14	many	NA	TGTGCCAGCAGCCTGACTGGGGAATATGGGACCCAGTACTTC	CASSLTGEYGTQYF